The 16 T cell receptor beta chains given below trace back to one sample, sequenced in a study of blood T cell repertoires in COVID-19. Sequenced by immunoSEQ multiplex PCR; TCRdb stores in-frame clones only, minus some. The sample yields 190,000 or so clones, about 87% seen once. The specimen was peripheral blood. The receptor set was obtained from a woman between 18 and 30 years old who had recovered from COVID-19.

This clone was found a few times. This chain connects TRBV18 to TRBJ2-1; 12 bases fit TRBD2. V shed 4 bases and J 9 bases; nucleotides not matched to a gene: 7. The CDR3 contains 15 residues. Per germline, CDR1 KGHSH and CDR2 LQKENI. The CDR3 bases are TGTGCCAGCTCACAACTAGCGGGAGGTAATAGTGAGCAGTTCTTC. Encoded protein: CASSQLAGGNSEQFF.

A note on this clone: No conserved phenylalanine or tryptophan is present at the end of the CDR3, so a read error is the likely explanation. The J gene is TRBJ1-5, the V gene TRBV27, with TRBD1 identical over 10 bases. Germline V lookup: CDR1 MNHEY, CDR2 SMNVEV (reference sequence). The length of the CDR3 is 15 residues. The V and J ends lost 5 bases and 6 bases, in that order; junction bases with no gene match: 7. In DNA form, the CDR3 reads TGTGCCAGCAGTCCCGGGACAGGGGCGGCTCAGCCCCAGCATTCT. Translating gives CASSPGTGAAQPQHS.

This clone was detected a few times. This chain links TRBV7-9 with TRBJ2-3; 12 positions agree with TRBD2. Losses at the gene ends were 5 bases for V and 1 base for J; bases not matched to a gene: 4. CDR3 length: 16 amino acids. CDR1 and CDR2 from the germline V gene are SEHNR and FQNEAQ (reference sequence). The CDR3 region has the DNA TGTGCCAGCAGCCCCTCTAGCGGGGGGGGCACAGATACGCAGTATTTT. Protein sequence: CASSPSSGGGTDTQYF.

This chain joins TRBV2 and TRBJ2-1; the match to TRBD2 covers 7 bases. There are 13 residues in the CDR3. The V segment lost 6 bases and the J segment 5 bases; nucleotides outside the gene matches: 4. The V gene's germline CDR1 is SNHLY and CDR2 FYNNEI. The chain's CDR3 is CASRSGTNNEQFF. The DNA for the CDR3 is TGTGCCAGCAGGTCCGGGACTAACAATGAGCAGTTCTTC.

On this clone itself: Its ends do not fully match the called genes, so a read error is possible. The chain carries TRBV6-5 and TRBJ1-2; TRBD1 is a possible D gene (6 bases). CDR3 length equals 15 residues. Germline values: CDR1 MNHEY, CDR2 SVGAGI. This CDR3 is CASSYSGRGSYDYTF. CDR3 coding DNA: TGTGCCAGCAGTTACTCGGGCAGGGGTTCCTATGACTACACCTTC.

The CDR3 region has the DNA TGTGCCAGCAGCTCACGGGGGGAAGGACTAGCGGGGCCTAACAATGAGCAGTTCTTC. Its protein is CASSSRGEGLAGPNNEQFF. V gene TRBV7-3 combines with J gene TRBJ2-1; 12 nucleotides match TRBD2. The germline CDR1 and CDR2 sequences are SGHTA and FQGTGA. The CDR3 has 19 residues. The trim removed 4 bases at V and 5 bases at J, leaving 15 bases unmatched.

The rearrangement links TRBV4-2 to TRBJ2-1; 9 nucleotides agree with TRBD2. Germline V gives CDR1 LGHNA, CDR2 YNFKEQ. V shed 0 bases, J shed 9 bases, and the junction held 6 bases outside the gene matches. The CDR3 length is 15 residues. For the CDR3, the DNA is TGTGCCAGCAGCCAAGAGTTAGCGGGAGTAGGTGAGCAGTTCTTC. It codes for CASSQELAGVGEQFF.

The chain uses TRBV5-5 and TRBJ2-5, with 12 bases fitting TRBD1. The trim removed 4 bases at V and 5 bases at J, leaving 9 bases unmatched. The CDR3 spans 16 residues. CDR1 SGHKS and CDR2 YYEKEE come from the germline V gene (reference sequence). This chain's CDR3 is CASSGPGQGAMETQYF. The CDR3 region has the DNA TGTGCCAGCAGCGGTCCGGGACAGGGGGCCATGGAGACCCAGTACTTC.

The V and J genes are TRBV4-1 and TRBJ2-5; the D gene is possibly TRBD2 (5 bases). V was pared by 0 bases and J by 5 bases, with 13 bases between. Germline V lookup: CDR1 MGHRA, CDR2 YSYEKL. This CDR3 comprises 15 residues. CDR3 nucleotides: TGCGCCAGCAGCCAAGACGGGGTCCTGAGGGAGACCCAGTACTTC. Residues: CASSQDGVLRETQYF.

The chain links TRBV29-1 to TRBJ2-5, with TRBD2 matching 8 bases. Unmatched junction bases numbered 8, after V lost 6 bases and J lost 5 bases. The CDR3 is made up of 13 amino acids. In germline, CDR1 is SQVTM, CDR2 ANQGSEA. The CDR3 DNA reads TGCAGCGTGCCCCGGGGGGGGTGGGAGACCCAGTACTTC. Its protein product is CSVPRGGWETQYF.

This clone has more than one count but fewer than ten. The V call is TRBV7-9, the J call TRBJ1-1; no definite D call. The CDR3 is made up of 13 amino acids. Between the trimmed V and J ends, which lost 5 bases and 7 bases, there was a span of 14 bases. The germline gives CDR1 SEHNR, CDR2 FQNEAQ (reference sequence). CDR3 protein: CASSPIMVYEAFF. The CDR3 DNA follows: TGTGCCAGCAGCCCCATTATGGTCTATGAAGCTTTCTTT.

The V and J genes are TRBV21-1 and TRBJ2-7; the D call TRBD1 from the table was never checked on the DNA. TRBV21-1 corresponds to a pseudogene. CDR3 length equals 15 residues. CDR3 sequence: CASSKARTGDYEQYV. DNA of the CDR3: TGTGCCAGCAGCAAAGCGCGGACAGGGGACTACGAGCAGTACGTC.

The chain carries TRBV5-6 and TRBJ2-1, with TRBD2 identical over 8 bases. V was clipped by 7 bases and J by 8 bases; unmatched bases: 17. The CDR3 length is 16 residues. The germline gives CDR1 SGHDT, CDR2 YYEEEE. CDR3: CASRRDSSGPGDEQFF. DNA for the CDR3: TGTGCCAGCCGGCGCGATTCTAGCGGGCCCGGGGATGAGCAGTTCTTC.

V gene TRBV29-1 combines with J gene TRBJ1-4; weak D call: TRBD1 (5 bases). Between the trimmed V and J ends, which lost 6 bases and 8 bases, there was a span of 16 bases. CDR3 length: 13 residues. CDR1 is SQVTM and CDR2 is ANQGSEA in the germline V gene. The CDR3 sequence: CSVWGLPDEKLFF. The CDR3 region has the DNA TGCAGCGTATGGGGCCTGCCAGACGAAAAACTGTTTTTT. The whole variable domain, filled in from reference TRBV29-1 and TRBJ1-4, reads SAVISQKPSRDICQRGTSLTIQCQVDSQVTMMFWYRQQPGQSLTLIATANQGSEATYESGFVIDKFPISRPNLTFSTLTVSNMSPEDSSIYLCSVWGLPDEKLFFGSGTQLSVL.

The chain employs TRBV7-2 and TRBJ1-1, with D possibly TRBD1 on 5 matching bases. Germline V lookup: CDR1 SGHTA, CDR2 FQGNSA. The CDR3 loop spans 15 amino acids. The V end lost 0 bases, the J end lost 4 bases, and 12 bases lay between the germline ends. As DNA, the CDR3 is TGTGCCAGCAGCTTAGCCGCGGGGCCAAGCACTGAAGCTTTCTTT. It translates to CASSLAAGPSTEAFF.

The chain has TRBV12-3 or TRBV12-4 and TRBJ1-1; D is unresolved. The CDR3 is 13 amino acids. The germline V and J ends were trimmed by 8 bases and 1 base, with 11 bases remaining between them. CDR3 DNA sequence: TGTGCCAGCCGAGGGCGCCAGAACACTGAAGCTTTCTTT. This encodes CASRGRQNTEAFF.